These 29 T cell receptor beta chains share one sample of origin, sequenced in a study of control samples from healthy donors and cancer patients. The assay was immunoSEQ multiplex PCR, and TCRdb's table has in-frame clones only and misses some. The sample has some 100,000 clones; over 75% are singletons. Sequenced material: blood. The receptors here all came from a woman aged 50 to 60 in good health.

This chain joins TRBV4-1 and TRBJ1-2; D ambiguous. V lost 1 base, J lost 6 bases, and 15 bases lay in between. Looked up from germline, CDR1 is MGHRA and CDR2 is YSYEKL. The CDR3 has 15 amino acids. The CDR3 sequence: CASSQGHWRENGYTF. As DNA, the CDR3 is TGCGCCAGCAGCCAAGGTCACTGGAGAGAGAATGGCTACACCTTC.

The chain couples TRBV5-4 to TRBJ2-7; 7 positions agree with TRBD1. The CDR3 runs to 12 residues. The germline V gene has CDR1 SGHNT and CDR2 YYREEE (reference sequence). V gave up 4 bases and J gave up 3 bases; unmatched junction bases: 1. The CDR3 loop is CASSRDSYEQYV. The CDR3, as DNA: TGTGCCAGCAGCCGGGACAGCTACGAGCAGTACGTC.

The chain is built from TRBV27 and TRBJ2-3; 9 nucleotides agree with TRBD2. The CDR3 has 19 amino acids. J gave up 0 bases and V 7 bases, and 17 bases lay outside the gene matches. Germline values: CDR1 MNHEY, CDR2 SMNVEV (reference sequence). CDR3 region: CASTPLALLAGSSTDTQYF. The CDR3 nucleotides are TGTGCCAGCACTCCCCTAGCCCTTCTAGCGGGGAGTAGCACAGATACGCAGTATTTT.

The chain uses TRBV2 and TRBJ2-6; D perhaps matches TRBD1 (6 bases). Germline CDR1 and CDR2: SNHLY and FYNNEI. This CDR3 contains 16 residues. V was shortened by 3 bases and J by 4 bases, with 13 bases between the two germline ends. The CDR3 DNA reads as TGTGCCAGCAGTGACTACAGGGAGAACGGGGCCAACGTCCTGACTTTC. It is translated as CASSDYRENGANVLTF.

The V and J genes are TRBV6-2 or TRBV6-3 and TRBJ1-3; D remains ambiguous. The length of the CDR3 is 14 residues. V shed 2 bases and J shed 4 bases, with 9 bases lying between them. Per the germline V gene, CDR1 is MNHEY and CDR2 is SVGEGT. CDR3 sequence reads: CASSYGLSGNTIYF. The CDR3 DNA reads TGTGCCAGCAGTTACGGACTTTCCGGAAACACCATATATTTT.

The chain couples TRBV27 to TRBJ2-1; D gene ambiguous. This CDR3 contains 15 residues. The germline V gene encodes CDR1 MNHEY and CDR2 SMNVEV (reference sequence). Trimming pared 1 base from V and 1 base from J, leaving 8 bases between. Written as DNA, the CDR3 is TGTGCCAGCAGTTTATATGGGAAATCCTACAATGAGCAGTTCTTC. As protein: CASSLYGKSYNEQFF.

The rearrangement uses TRBV5-1 and TRBJ2-3; 9 bases match TRBD1. Trimming took 4 bases from V and 6 from J; bases not matched to a gene: 9. The CDR3 length is 15 residues. Per germline, CDR1 SGHRS and CDR2 YFSETQ. For the CDR3, the DNA is TGCGCCAGCAGCCAGGGAGACAGGGGGGTGGATACGCAGTATTTT. Translating gives CASSQGDRGVDTQYF. Together with reference TRBV5-1 and TRBJ2-3, the CDR3 gives the full variable domain: KAGVTQTPRYLIKTRGQQVTLSCSPISGHRSVSWYQQTPGQGLQFLFEYFSETQRNKGNFPGRFSGRQFSNSRSEMNVSTLELGDSALYLCASSQGDRGVDTQYFGPGTRLTVL.

The chain joins TRBV4-1 to TRBJ2-6; 7 bases map to TRBD1. Unmatched junction bases numbered 2, after V lost 1 base and J lost 8 bases. CDR1 is MGHRA and CDR2 is YSYEKL in the germline V gene. The CDR3 covers 14 residues. CDR3 loop: CASSQVQGTNVLTF. CDR3 coding DNA: TGCGCCAGCAGCCAAGTACAGGGGACCAACGTCCTGACTTTC.

There are a few counts of this clone. This chain joins TRBV7-3 and TRBJ1-2, with 7 bases fitting TRBD1. V lost 5 bases to trimming and J lost 6 bases; unmatched junction nucleotides: 9. Germline values: CDR1 SGHTA, CDR2 FQGTGA. This CDR3 has 14 amino acids. The CDR3 reads CASSTTGRSDGYTF. The CDR3 DNA is TGTGCCAGCAGCACGACAGGGCGCTCGGATGGCTACACCTTC.

This clone was observed a few times. The V and J genes are TRBV30 and TRBJ2-7, with D possibly being TRBD1 (6 bases). The V and J ends lost 4 bases and 4 bases respectively, with 17 bases between them. CDR1 is GTSNPN, CDR2 SVGIG, per germline (reference sequence). CDR3 length: 14 residues. CDR3 in amino acids: CAWTMTGRDYEQYF. CDR3 sequence (DNA): TGTGCCTGGACGATGACAGGCCGAGATTACGAGCAGTACTTC.

DNA for the CDR3: TGTGCCAGCAGCTTAGGCGCGGGAGTCTACAATGAGCAGTTCTTC. The encoded protein is CASSLGAGVYNEQFF. The chain recombines TRBV7-8 with TRBJ2-1, with 7 bases lining up with TRBD2. The CDR3 covers 15 residues. Looked up from germline, CDR1 is SGHVS and CDR2 is FQNEAQ. V was pared by 1 base and J by 3 bases, with 3 bases of the junction left unmatched.

This clone was found a few times. The rearrangement uses TRBV6-5 and TRBJ2-2; a weak D match, TRBD1 (6 bases). V lost 6 bases, J lost 4 bases, and 12 bases lay in between. The CDR3 length is 14 residues. Germline values: CDR1 MNHEY, CDR2 SVGAGI. The CDR3 DNA follows: TGTGCCAGCAGGCAGGGGCTCGTCACCGGGGAGCTGTTTTTT. As protein: CASRQGLVTGELFF.

This chain joins TRBV7-9 and TRBJ1-2; no definite D call. This CDR3 region has 13 residues. The germline gives CDR1 SEHNR, CDR2 FQNEAQ (reference sequence). V lost 2 bases, J lost 4 bases, and 8 bases lay in between. CDR3 sequence: CASSLNAGYGYTF. DNA for the CDR3: TGTGCCAGCAGCTTAAACGCCGGCTATGGCTACACCTTC.

The chain is built from TRBV11-3 and TRBJ2-1; possible D gene TRBD2, 6 bases. The V gene's germline CDR1 is SGHNT and CDR2 YENEEA. The V gene lost 2 bases and the J gene lost 8 bases, with 16 bases spanning the gap. This CDR3 comprises 15 residues. In DNA, the CDR3 is TGTGCCAGCAGCTTAAGGAGGGCCCAGGCGGATGAGCAGTTCTTC. It specifies CASSLRRAQADEQFF.

The chain uses TRBV19 and TRBJ1-1; 8 nucleotides match TRBD1. The V segment lost 6 bases and the J segment 4 bases; nucleotides outside the gene matches: 4. The CDR3 covers 13 residues. The germline V gene has CDR1 LNHDA and CDR2 SQIVND (reference sequence). The CDR3 nucleotides are TGTGCCAGTAGCGGCACAGGGGGCACTGAAGCTTTCTTT. This encodes CASSGTGGTEAFF.

V is TRBV28 and J is TRBJ2-6; D gene ambiguous. CDR1 MDHEN and CDR2 SYDVKM come from the germline V gene. V lost 3 bases, J lost 0 bases, and 9 bases lay in between. The CDR3 consists of 16 residues. The CDR3 nucleotides read TGTGCCAGCAGTTTGACGGTCTACTCTGGGGCCAACGTCCTGACTTTC. The encoded protein is CASSLTVYSGANVLTF.

This clone was found once. The V call is TRBV13, the J call TRBJ2-1; tentative D call: TRBD1 (5 bases). This CDR3 is built from 16 residues. Germline CDR1 is PRHDT and CDR2 is FYEKMQ (reference sequence). Trimming left V 2 bases short and J 1 base short, with 12 bases between. The CDR3 nucleotides read TGTGCCAGCAGCTTACTTGGAAGGGGATCCTACAATGAGCAGTTCTTC. Protein product: CASSLLGRGSYNEQFF.

V usage is TRBV19 and J usage is TRBJ1-4, with D possibly being TRBD1 (6 bases). Germline CDR1 is LNHDA and CDR2 is SQIVND (reference sequence). This CDR3 region has 16 residues. Trimming stripped 7 bases from V and 5 bases from J, with 20 bases between. The CDR3: CASMSGTSLGNEKLFF. CDR3 coding DNA: TGTGCCAGTATGTCCGGGACATCTCTGGGGAATGAAAAACTGTTTTTT.

The rearrangement joins TRBV10-3 to TRBJ2-3; perhaps TRBD2 as D (5 bases). The ends were cut back, 6 bases at V and 5 bases at J, with 15 bases in the middle. Germline CDR1 ENHRY, CDR2 SYGVKD. The CDR3 is 14 amino acids. The CDR3 region is CAISPTDGGDTQYF. In nucleotides, the CDR3 is TGTGCCATCAGCCCAACGGACGGAGGAGATACGCAGTATTTT.

The genes are TRBV24-1 and TRBJ2-5; D unresolved. The CDR3 spans 12 residues. With 1 base removed from V and 5 bases from J, the gap between germline ends came to 4 bases. Per germline, CDR1 KGHDR and CDR2 SFDVKD. CDR3 nucleotide sequence: TGTGCCACCAGTGATTTAGCTGAGACCCAGTACTTC. Its translation: CATSDLAETQYF.

This clone was recorded only once. For the CDR3, the DNA is TGTGCCTGGAGGCGGCGGCGAGGAGGGCGGGAGACCCAGTACTTC. It translates to CAWRRRRGGRETQYF. The chain joins TRBV30 to TRBJ2-5, with a tentative D call TRBD2 (6 bases). CDR3 length equals 15 residues. Germline-derived CDR1 and CDR2 are GTSNPN and SVGIG (reference sequence). Deletions cut 3 bases from V and 5 bases from J, with 19 bases between.

The rearrangement uses TRBV18 and TRBJ2-2; D is possibly TRBD2 (5 bases). The CDR3 is 15 amino acids. Germline-derived CDR1 and CDR2 are KGHSH and LQKENI. V was shortened by 3 bases and J by 5 bases, with 13 bases between the two germline ends. The CDR3 sequence: CASSPGEGRTGELFF. CDR3 in DNA: TGTGCCAGCTCACCCGGAGAGGGCCGGACCGGGGAGCTGTTTTTT.

This clone was recorded a few times. The V gene is TRBV4-1, the J gene TRBJ2-7; D is possibly TRBD2 (6 bases). Trimming pared 1 base from V and 5 bases from J, leaving 9 bases between. Germline lookup yields CDR1 MGHRA and CDR2 YSYEKL. The CDR3 extends over 13 amino acids. CDR3 coding DNA: TGCGCCAGCAGCCAAGTTCCGGGGGACGAGCAGTACTTC. Translating it yields CASSQVPGDEQYF.

The chain couples TRBV2 to TRBJ1-1; D gene unclear. The V end lost 7 bases, the J end lost 0 bases, and 15 bases lay between the germline ends. Germline-derived CDR1 and CDR2 are SNHLY and FYNNEI. This CDR3 region has 15 residues. CDR3 amino acids: CASTPPGNMNTEAFF. The CDR3 DNA reads as TGTGCCAGCACCCCCCCGGGCAACATGAACACTGAAGCTTTCTTT.

The sample holds one count of this clone. The V and J genes are TRBV11-2 and TRBJ2-3; tentative D call: TRBD2 (6 bases). The germline V gene has CDR1 SGHAT and CDR2 FQNNGV. This CDR3 spans 13 amino acids. V was cut by 3 bases and J by 5 bases, with 9 bases left in between. The CDR3 DNA follows: TGTGCCAGCAGCTTGGGGGGAATAGATACGCAGTATTTT. This sequence encodes CASSLGGIDTQYF.

Comment on this clone: This sample also contains other DNA sequences that code for the same CDR3. V usage is TRBV5-1 and J usage is TRBJ1-5; no firm D call. The V gene lost 2 bases and the J gene lost 1 base, with 4 bases spanning the gap. The CDR3 is made up of 13 amino acids. Germline assignment: CDR1 SGHRS and CDR2 YFSETQ. The CDR3 nucleotides read TGCGCCAGCAGCTTCGACAGCAATCAGCCCCAGCATTTT. It translates to CASSFDSNQPQHF.

The genes are TRBV7-6 and TRBJ1-1; no definite D call. The CDR3 runs to 16 residues. The V end was cut by 3 bases, the J end by 2 bases, with 16 bases between. Germline V gene lookup returns CDR1 SGHVS and CDR2 FNYEAQ. The CDR3, as DNA: TGTGCCAGCAGCTTCCCAGACATTACCGGAAACACTGAAGCTTTCTTT. It translates to CASSFPDITGNTEAFF.

The J gene is TRBJ2-5, the V gene TRBV3-1 (or the pseudogene TRBV3-2); 7 nucleotides align to TRBD1. This CDR3 comprises 15 residues. V lost 2 bases and J lost 4; bases outside the gene matches: 7. Germline-derived CDR1 and CDR2 are LGHDT and YNNKEL (reference sequence). CDR3 nucleotide sequence: TGTGCCAGCAGCCAAAAAGGGACAGCACTAGAGACCCAGTACTTC. Protein product: CASSQKGTALETQYF.

The V call is TRBV3-1 (or the pseudogene TRBV3-2), the J call TRBJ1-5, with 8 bases aligning to TRBD1. CDR1 and CDR2 (germline): LGHDT, YNNKEL (reference sequence). This CDR3 is 15 amino acids long. V lost 5 bases, J lost 7 bases, and 10 bases stayed unmatched. CDR3 sequence (DNA): TGTGCCAGCAGCGCCAGTGACAGGGGACACCAGCCCCAGCATTTT. It codes for CASSASDRGHQPQHF.